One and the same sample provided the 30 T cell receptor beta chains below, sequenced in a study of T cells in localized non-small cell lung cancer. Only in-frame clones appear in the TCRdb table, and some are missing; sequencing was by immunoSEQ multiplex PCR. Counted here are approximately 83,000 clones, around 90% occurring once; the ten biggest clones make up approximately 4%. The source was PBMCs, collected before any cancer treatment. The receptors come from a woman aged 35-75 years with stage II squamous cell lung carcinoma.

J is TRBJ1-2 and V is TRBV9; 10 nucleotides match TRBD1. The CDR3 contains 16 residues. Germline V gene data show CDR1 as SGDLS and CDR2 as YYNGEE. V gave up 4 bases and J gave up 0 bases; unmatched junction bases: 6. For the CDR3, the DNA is TGTGCCAGCAGCCCCCGGGACAGGGGAACTAACTATGGCTACACCTTC. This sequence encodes CASSPRDRGTNYGYTF.

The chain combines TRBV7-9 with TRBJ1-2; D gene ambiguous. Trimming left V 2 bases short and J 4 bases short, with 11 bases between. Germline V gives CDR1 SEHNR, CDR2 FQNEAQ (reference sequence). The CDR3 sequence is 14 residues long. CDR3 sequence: CASSLLRASYGYTF. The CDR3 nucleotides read TGTGCCAGCAGCTTATTACGGGCCTCCTATGGCTACACCTTC.

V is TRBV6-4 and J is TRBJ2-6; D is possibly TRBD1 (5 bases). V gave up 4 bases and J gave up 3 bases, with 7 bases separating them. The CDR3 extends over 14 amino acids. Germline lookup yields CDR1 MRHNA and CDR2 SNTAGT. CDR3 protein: CASSAGLGANVLTF. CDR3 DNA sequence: TGTGCCAGCAGTGCAGGGCTTGGGGCCAACGTCCTGACTTTC.

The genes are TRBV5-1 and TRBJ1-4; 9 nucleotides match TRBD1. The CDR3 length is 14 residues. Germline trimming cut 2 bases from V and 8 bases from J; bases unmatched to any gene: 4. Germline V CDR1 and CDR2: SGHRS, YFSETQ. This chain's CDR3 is CASSLGTGNEKLFF. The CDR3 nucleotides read TGCGCCAGCAGCTTAGGGACAGGGAACGAAAAACTGTTTTTT.

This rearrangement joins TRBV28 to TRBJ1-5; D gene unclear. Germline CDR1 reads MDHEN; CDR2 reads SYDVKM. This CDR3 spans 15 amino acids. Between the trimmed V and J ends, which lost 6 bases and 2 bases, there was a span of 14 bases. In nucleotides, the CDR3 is TGTGCCAGCAGGAACAAAATAAACGGCAATCAGCCCCAGCATTTT. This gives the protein CASRNKINGNQPQHF.

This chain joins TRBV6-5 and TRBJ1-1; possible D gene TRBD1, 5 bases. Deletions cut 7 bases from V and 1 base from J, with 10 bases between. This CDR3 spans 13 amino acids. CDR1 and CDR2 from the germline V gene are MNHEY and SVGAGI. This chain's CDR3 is CASNFGANTEAFF. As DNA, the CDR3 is TGTGCCAGCAACTTCGGGGCGAACACTGAAGCTTTCTTT.

The CDR3 loop is CASSEGLPVYEQYF. CDR3 bases: TGTGCCAGCAGTGAGGGCCTCCCGGTCTACGAGCAGTACTTC. This chain joins TRBV6-1 and TRBJ2-7; D uncertain. Germline CDR1 and CDR2: MNHNS and SASEGT. Trimming shortened V by 3 bases and J by 3 bases, and 12 bases separated the two germline ends. The CDR3 contains 14 residues.

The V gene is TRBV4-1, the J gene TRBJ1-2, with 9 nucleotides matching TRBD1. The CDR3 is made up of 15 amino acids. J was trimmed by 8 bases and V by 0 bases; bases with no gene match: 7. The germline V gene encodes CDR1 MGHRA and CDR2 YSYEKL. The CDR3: CASSQEGQGMEGYTF. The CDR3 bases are TGCGCCAGCAGCCAAGAGGGACAGGGAATGGAGGGCTACACCTTC.

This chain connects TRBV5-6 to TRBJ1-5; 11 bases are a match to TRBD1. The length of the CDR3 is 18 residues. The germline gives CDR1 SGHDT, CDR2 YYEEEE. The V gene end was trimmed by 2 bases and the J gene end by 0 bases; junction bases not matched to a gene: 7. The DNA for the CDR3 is TGTGCCAGCAGCTTCCGGGACAGGGGGTCCAATAGCAATCAGCCCCAGCATTTT. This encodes CASSFRDRGSNSNQPQHF.

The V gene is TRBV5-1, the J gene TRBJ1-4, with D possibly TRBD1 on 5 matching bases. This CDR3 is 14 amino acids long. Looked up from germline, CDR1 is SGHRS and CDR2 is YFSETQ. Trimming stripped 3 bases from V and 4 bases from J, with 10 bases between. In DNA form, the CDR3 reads TGCGCCAGCAGCTCCTCAGGGATTAATGAAAAACTGTTTTTT. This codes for CASSSSGINEKLFF.

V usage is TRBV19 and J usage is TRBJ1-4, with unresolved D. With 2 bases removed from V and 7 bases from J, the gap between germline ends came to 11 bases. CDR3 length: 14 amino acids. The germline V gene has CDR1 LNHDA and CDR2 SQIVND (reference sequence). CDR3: CASSIRLFGEKLFF. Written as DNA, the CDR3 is TGTGCCAGTAGTATACGGCTTTTCGGTGAAAAACTGTTTTTT.

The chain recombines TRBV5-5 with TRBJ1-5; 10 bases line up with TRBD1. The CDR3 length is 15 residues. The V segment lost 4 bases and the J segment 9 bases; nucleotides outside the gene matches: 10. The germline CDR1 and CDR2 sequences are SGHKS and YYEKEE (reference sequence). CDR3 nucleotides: TGTGCCAGCAGCGGGGAGACAGGGGGCGGCTGGCCCCAGCATTTT. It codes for CASSGETGGGWPQHF.

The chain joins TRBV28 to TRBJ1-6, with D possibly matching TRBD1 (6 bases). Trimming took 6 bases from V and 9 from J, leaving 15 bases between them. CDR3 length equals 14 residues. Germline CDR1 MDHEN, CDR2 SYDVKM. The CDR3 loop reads CASRGGGRGSPLHF. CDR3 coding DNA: TGTGCCAGCAGAGGGGGAGGACGAGGTTCACCCCTCCACTTT.

CDR3 sequence: CASSRPTSGGQGETQYF. CDR3 sequence (DNA): TGTGCCAGCAGCCGACCGACTAGCGGGGGCCAGGGGGAGACCCAGTACTTC. This chain joins TRBV5-4 and TRBJ2-5, with 12 bases fitting TRBD2. This CDR3 has 17 residues. CDR1 SGHNT and CDR2 YYREEE come from the germline V gene (reference sequence). Trimming at V came to 4 bases and at J to 5 bases, leaving 12 bases not matched to a gene.

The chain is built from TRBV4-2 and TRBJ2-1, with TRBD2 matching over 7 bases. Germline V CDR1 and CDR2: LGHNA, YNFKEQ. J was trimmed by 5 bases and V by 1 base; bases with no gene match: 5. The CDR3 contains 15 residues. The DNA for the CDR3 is TGTGCCAGCAGCCAAGGGCTAGCGGTAAACAATGAGCAGTTCTTC. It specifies CASSQGLAVNNEQFF.

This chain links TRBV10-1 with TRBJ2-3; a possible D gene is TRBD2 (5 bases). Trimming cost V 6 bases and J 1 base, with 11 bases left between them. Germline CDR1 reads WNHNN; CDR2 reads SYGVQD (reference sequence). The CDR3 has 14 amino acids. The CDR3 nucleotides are TGCGCCAGCAGACGGGGAAGAGGCACAGATACGCAGTATTTT. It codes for CASRRGRGTDTQYF.

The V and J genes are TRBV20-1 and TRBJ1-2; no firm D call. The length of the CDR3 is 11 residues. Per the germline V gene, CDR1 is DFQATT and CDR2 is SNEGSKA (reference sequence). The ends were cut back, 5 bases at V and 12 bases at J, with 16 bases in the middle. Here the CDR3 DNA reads TGCAGTGCTGATGGGCGGCGCGGAGACACCTTC. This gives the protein CSADGRRGDTF.

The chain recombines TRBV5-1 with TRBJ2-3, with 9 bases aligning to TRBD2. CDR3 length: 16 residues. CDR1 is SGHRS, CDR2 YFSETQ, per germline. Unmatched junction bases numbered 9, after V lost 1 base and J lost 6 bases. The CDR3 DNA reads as TGCGCCAGCAGCTTGAGCGGGGGGCGAGGTATGGATACGCAGTATTTT. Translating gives CASSLSGGRGMDTQYF.

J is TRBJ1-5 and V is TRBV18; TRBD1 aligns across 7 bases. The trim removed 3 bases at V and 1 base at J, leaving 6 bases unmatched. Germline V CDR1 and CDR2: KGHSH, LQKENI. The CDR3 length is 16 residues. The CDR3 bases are TGTGCCAGCTCACCTAGGGACAGATTAAGCAATCAGCCCCAGCATTTT. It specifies CASSPRDRLSNQPQHF.

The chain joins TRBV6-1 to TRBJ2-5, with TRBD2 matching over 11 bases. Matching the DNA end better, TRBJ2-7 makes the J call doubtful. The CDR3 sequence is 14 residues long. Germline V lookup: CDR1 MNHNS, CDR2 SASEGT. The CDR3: CASTRLAGRYEQYF. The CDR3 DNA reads TGTGCCAGCACCAGACTAGCGGGACGATACGAGCAGTACTTC.

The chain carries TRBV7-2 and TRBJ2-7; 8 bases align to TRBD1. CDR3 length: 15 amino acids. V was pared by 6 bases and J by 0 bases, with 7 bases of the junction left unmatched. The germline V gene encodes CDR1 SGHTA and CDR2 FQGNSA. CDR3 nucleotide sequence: TGTGCCAGCAGATCCGGGACAGGACGCTCCTACGAGCAGTACTTC. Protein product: CASRSGTGRSYEQYF. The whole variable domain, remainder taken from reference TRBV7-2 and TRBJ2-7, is GAGVSQSPSNKVTEKGKDVELRCDPISGHTALYWYRQSLGQGLEFLIYFQGNSAPDKSGLPSDRFSAERTGGSVSTLTIQRTQQEDSAVYLCASRSGTGRSYEQYFGPGTRLTVT.

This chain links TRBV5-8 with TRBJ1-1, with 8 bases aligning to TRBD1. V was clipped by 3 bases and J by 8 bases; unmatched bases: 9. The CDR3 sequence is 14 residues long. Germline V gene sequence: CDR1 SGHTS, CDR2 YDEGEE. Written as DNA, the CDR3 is TGTGCCAGCAGCTATGCTTTCGACAGGGGAGAAGCTTTCTTT. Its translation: CASSYAFDRGEAFF.

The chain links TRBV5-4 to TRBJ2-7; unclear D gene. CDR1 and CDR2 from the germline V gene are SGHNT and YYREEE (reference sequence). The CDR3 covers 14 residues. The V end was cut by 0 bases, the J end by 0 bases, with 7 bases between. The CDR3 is CASSLESSSYEQYF. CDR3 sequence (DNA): TGTGCCAGCAGCTTGGAAAGCTCCTCCTACGAGCAGTACTTC. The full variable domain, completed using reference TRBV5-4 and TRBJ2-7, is ETGVTQSPTHLIKTRGQQVTLRCSSQSGHNTVSWYQQALGQGPQFIFQYYREEENGRGNFPPRFSGLQFPNYSSELNVNALELDDSALYLCASSLESSSYEQYFGPGTRLTVT.

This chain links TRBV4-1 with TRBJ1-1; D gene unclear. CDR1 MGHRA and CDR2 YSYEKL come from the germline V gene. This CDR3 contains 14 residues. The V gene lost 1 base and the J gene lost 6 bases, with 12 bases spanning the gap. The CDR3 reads CASSQVSVGPEAFF. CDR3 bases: TGCGCCAGCAGCCAAGTTAGTGTAGGGCCTGAAGCTTTCTTT.

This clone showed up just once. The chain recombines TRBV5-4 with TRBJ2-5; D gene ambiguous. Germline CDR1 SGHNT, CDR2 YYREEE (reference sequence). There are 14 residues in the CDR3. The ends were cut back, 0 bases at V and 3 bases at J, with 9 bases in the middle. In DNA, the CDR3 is TGTGCCAGCAGCTTGGCGGGTAGTAAAGAGACCCAGTACTTC. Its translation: CASSLAGSKETQYF.

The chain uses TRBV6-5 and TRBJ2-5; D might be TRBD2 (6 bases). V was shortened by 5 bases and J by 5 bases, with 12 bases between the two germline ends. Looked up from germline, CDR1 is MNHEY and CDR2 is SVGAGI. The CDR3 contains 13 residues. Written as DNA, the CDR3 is TGTGCCAGCAGTCGACTAGTTGGGGAGACCCAGTACTTC. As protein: CASSRLVGETQYF.

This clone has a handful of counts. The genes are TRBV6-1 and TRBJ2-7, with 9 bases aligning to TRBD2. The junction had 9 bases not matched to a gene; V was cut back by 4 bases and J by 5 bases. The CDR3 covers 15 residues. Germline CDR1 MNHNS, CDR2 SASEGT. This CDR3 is CASSVRPSGINEQYF. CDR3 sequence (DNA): TGTGCCAGCAGTGTGAGGCCTAGCGGGATCAACGAGCAGTACTTC.

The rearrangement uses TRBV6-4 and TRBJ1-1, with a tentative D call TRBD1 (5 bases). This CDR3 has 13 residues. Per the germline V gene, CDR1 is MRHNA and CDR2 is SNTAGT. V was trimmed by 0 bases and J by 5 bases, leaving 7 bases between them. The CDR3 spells CASSDSWGTEAFF. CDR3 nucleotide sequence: TGTGCCAGCAGTGACTCCTGGGGGACTGAAGCTTTCTTT.

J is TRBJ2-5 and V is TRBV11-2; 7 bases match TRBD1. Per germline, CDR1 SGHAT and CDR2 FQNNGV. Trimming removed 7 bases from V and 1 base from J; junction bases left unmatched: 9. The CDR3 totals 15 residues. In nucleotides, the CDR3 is TGTGCCAGCATGTATGTCAGGGGGAGCCAAGAGACCCAGTACTTC. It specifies CASMYVRGSQETQYF.

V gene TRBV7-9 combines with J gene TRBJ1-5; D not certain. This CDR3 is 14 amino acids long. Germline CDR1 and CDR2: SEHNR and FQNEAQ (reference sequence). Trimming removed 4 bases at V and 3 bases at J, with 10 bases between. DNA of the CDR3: TGTGCCAGCAGCTCCATGGCAGCCAATCAGCCCCAGCATTTT. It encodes CASSSMAANQPQHF.